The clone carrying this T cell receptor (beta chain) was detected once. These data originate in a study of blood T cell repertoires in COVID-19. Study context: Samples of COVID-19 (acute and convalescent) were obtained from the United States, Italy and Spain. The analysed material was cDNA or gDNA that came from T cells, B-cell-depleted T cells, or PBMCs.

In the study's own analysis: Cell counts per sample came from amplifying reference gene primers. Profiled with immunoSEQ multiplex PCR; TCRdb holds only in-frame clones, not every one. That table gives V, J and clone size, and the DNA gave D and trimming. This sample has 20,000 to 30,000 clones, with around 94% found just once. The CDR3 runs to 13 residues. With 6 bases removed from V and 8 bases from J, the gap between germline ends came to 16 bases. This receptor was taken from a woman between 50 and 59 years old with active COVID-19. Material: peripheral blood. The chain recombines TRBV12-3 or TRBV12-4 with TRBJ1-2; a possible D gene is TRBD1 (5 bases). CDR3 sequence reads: CASRSGGARGYTF. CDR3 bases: TGTGCCAGCAGGTCGGGTGGGGCGAGGGGCTACACCTTC.